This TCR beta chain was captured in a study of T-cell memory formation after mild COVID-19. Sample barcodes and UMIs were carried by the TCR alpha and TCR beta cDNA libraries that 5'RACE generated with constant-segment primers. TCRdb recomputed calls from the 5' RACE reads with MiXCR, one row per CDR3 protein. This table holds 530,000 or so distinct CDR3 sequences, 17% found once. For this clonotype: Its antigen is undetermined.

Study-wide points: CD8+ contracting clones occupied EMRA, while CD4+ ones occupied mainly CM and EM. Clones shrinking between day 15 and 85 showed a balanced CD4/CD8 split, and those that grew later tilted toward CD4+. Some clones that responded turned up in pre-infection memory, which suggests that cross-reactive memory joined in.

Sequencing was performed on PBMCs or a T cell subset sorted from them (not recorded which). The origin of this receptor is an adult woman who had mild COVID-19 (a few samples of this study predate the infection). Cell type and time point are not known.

Here the CDR3 DNA reads TGCGCCAGCAGCCAAGTCGCCTTAGCTAACTATGGCTACACCTTC. As protein: CASSQVALANYGYTF. The chain combines TRBV4-1 with TRBJ1-2; no firm D call. Germline V gene sequence: CDR1 MGHRA, CDR2 YSYEKL. This CDR3 is built from 15 residues. V was cut by 1 base and J by 0 bases, with 9 bases left in between.